These 18 T cell receptor beta chains came from one sample sequenced in a study of T cell clonotyping in hematopoietic cell transplantation. Profiled with immunoSEQ multiplex PCR; TCRdb holds only in-frame clones, not every one. The sample records about 5,400 clones, 78% being singletons. Sequencing was performed on peripheral blood mononuclear cells, taken 30 days after allogeneic stem cell transplant. These receptors originate from a male patient aged 55 to 70 who had an allogeneic stem cell transplant from an unrelated donor, so the T cells may come from the graft donor. Some clones in this sample may be carry-over from other donors' samples.

V usage is TRBV5-5 and J usage is TRBJ2-1; D is unclear. CDR3 length: 14 amino acids. CDR1 and CDR2 (germline): SGHKS, YYEKEE (reference sequence). V lost 2 bases to trimming and J lost 2 bases, with 8 bases between them. The CDR3 region is CASSFPNTYNEQFF. The CDR3 DNA reads TGTGCCAGCAGCTTTCCCAACACCTACAATGAGCAGTTCTTC.

V is TRBV30 and J is TRBJ1-1, with D possibly TRBD1 on 5 matching bases. Trimming pared 3 bases from V and 4 bases from J, leaving 9 bases between. Germline CDR1 and CDR2: GTSNPN and SVGIG (reference sequence). The CDR3 totals 12 residues. The CDR3 sequence is CAWRQQGTEAFF. The CDR3 nucleotides are TGTGCCTGGAGGCAGCAGGGCACTGAAGCTTTCTTT. Based on the CDR3 plus reference TRBV30 and TRBJ1-1, the full variable domain is SQTIHQWPATLVQPVGSPLSLECTVEGTSNPNLYWYRQAAGRGLQLLFYSVGIGQISSEVPQNLSASRPQDRQFILSSKKLLLSDSGFYLCAWRQQGTEAFFGQGTRLTVV.

The V call is TRBV6-5, the J call TRBJ1-6; 7 nucleotides match TRBD1. Per germline, CDR1 MNHEY and CDR2 SVGAGI. J was trimmed by 5 bases and V by 6 bases; bases with no gene match: 7. The CDR3 consists of 15 residues. The CDR3 loop is CASSPEGAHNSPLHF. The DNA of the CDR3 is TGTGCCAGCAGCCCCGAGGGGGCTCATAATTCACCCCTCCACTTT.

On this clone itself: One end of the junction varies from germline; a read error may be responsible. The chain recombines TRBV7-7 with TRBJ2-1; D not certain. The CDR3 length is 15 residues. CDR1 and CDR2 (germline): SSHAT, FNYEAQ (reference sequence). The CDR3: CASSLEAVAYNEQFF. Written as DNA, the CDR3 is TGTGCTAGCAGCTTAGAGGCGGTGGCGTACAATGAGCAGTTCTTC.

Here the CDR3 reads CASSRLGQTSMYEQYF. The DNA for the CDR3 is TGCGCCAGCAGCCGTTTGGGACAGACTAGTATGTACGAGCAGTACTTC. The chain has TRBV4-1 and TRBJ2-7, with D possibly TRBD1 on 7 matching bases. V shed 4 bases and J shed 4 bases, with 20 bases lying between them. The CDR3 is made up of 16 amino acids. Germline CDR1 is MGHRA and CDR2 is YSYEKL.

This chain uses TRBV2 with TRBJ1-5; TRBD1 matches 8 bases. The V segment lost 10 bases and the J segment 0 bases; nucleotides outside the gene matches: 8. The germline V gene has CDR1 SNHLY and CDR2 FYNNEI. This CDR3 comprises 15 residues. This CDR3 is CATRRTGPSNQPQHF. The CDR3 DNA follows: TGTGCCACCCGGAGGACAGGGCCTAGCAATCAGCCCCAGCATTTT. The full variable domain, rest sourced from reference TRBV2 and TRBJ1-5, is EPEVTQTPSHQVTQMGQEVILRCVPISNHLYFYWYRQILGQKVEFLVSFYNNEISEKSEIFDDQFSVERPDGSNFTLKIRSTKLEDSAMYFCATRRTGPSNQPQHFGDGTRLSIL.

This clone was observed a few times. The chain joins TRBV5-4 to TRBJ2-3; TRBD2 agrees at 12 bases. CDR1 is SGHNT, CDR2 YYREEE, per germline (reference sequence). This CDR3 has 16 amino acids. The ends lost 4 bases at V and 2 bases at J; junction bases unmatched: 5. This CDR3 reads CASSPLAGGATDTQYF. CDR3 nucleotides: TGTGCCAGCAGCCCACTAGCGGGGGGAGCCACAGATACGCAGTATTTT.

The chain recombines TRBV30 with TRBJ1-1, with a tentative D call TRBD1 (5 bases). Trimming removed 4 bases at V and 0 bases at J, with 9 bases between. The CDR3 covers 13 residues. CDR1 and CDR2 (germline): GTSNPN, SVGIG (reference sequence). The chain's CDR3 is CAWTGALNTEAFF. CDR3 sequence (DNA): TGTGCCTGGACCGGGGCCTTGAACACTGAAGCTTTCTTT.

The rearrangement links TRBV30 to TRBJ1-1, with D maybe TRBD1 (6 bases). CDR3 length: 13 amino acids. Trimming pared 0 bases from V and 3 bases from J, leaving 8 bases between. The germline V gene encodes CDR1 GTSNPN and CDR2 SVGIG (reference sequence). CDR3 region: CAWSVQGDTEAFF. The CDR3 DNA reads as TGTGCCTGGAGTGTACAGGGAGACACTGAAGCTTTCTTT.

This clone was counted a single time. The rearrangement links TRBV4-1 to TRBJ1-1; 7 bases are a match to TRBD1. With V trimmed by 1 base and J by 1 base, 3 bases remained unmatched. The CDR3 loop spans 15 amino acids. Germline lookup yields CDR1 MGHRA and CDR2 YSYEKL. The CDR3 DNA follows: TGCGCCAGCAGCCAAGTTTCAGGGGGGAACACTGAAGCTTTCTTT. Its protein is CASSQVSGGNTEAFF.

The rearrangement joins TRBV27 to TRBJ2-7, with D perhaps assigned TRBD1 or TRBD2 (5 bases each). The V and J ends lost 7 bases and 0 bases respectively, with 16 bases between them. The CDR3 totals 15 residues. The V gene's germline CDR1 is MNHEY and CDR2 SMNVEV (reference sequence). CDR3 bases: TGTGCCAGCAAAACTACTAGGACATTCTCCTACGAGCAGTACTTC. Encoded protein: CASKTTRTFSYEQYF.

This clone was recorded a few times. The chain carries TRBV7-3 and TRBJ2-1; weak D call: TRBD1 (6 bases). Germline-derived CDR1 and CDR2 are SGHTA and FQGTGA. This CDR3 spans 16 amino acids. V lost 4 bases and J lost 2, with 15 bases in between. The CDR3 nucleotides are TGTGCCAGCAGCTCCCAGGTACAGGGCCCCTACAATGAGCAGTTCTTC. It yields the protein CASSSQVQGPYNEQFF.

This chain uses TRBV27 with TRBJ2-7, with a possible D match to TRBD2 (6 bases). The V gene lost 6 bases and the J gene lost 3 bases, with 9 bases spanning the gap. CDR3 length: 12 residues. Germline V lookup: CDR1 MNHEY, CDR2 SMNVEV (reference sequence). CDR3 DNA sequence: TGTGCCAGCAGGCGGGGCCTCTACGAGCAGTACTTC. This sequence encodes CASRRGLYEQYF.

CDR3 coding DNA: TGTGCCAGCAGGACGGGACTAGCGGGCCTCGAGCAGTACTTC. Its protein is CASRTGLAGLEQYF. The rearrangement uses TRBV6-5 and TRBJ2-7; 12 positions match TRBD2. J was trimmed by 6 bases and V by 6 bases; bases with no gene match: 6. The CDR3 sequence is 14 residues long. Per germline, CDR1 MNHEY and CDR2 SVGAGI.

This clone was picked up one time. V and J are TRBV5-5 and TRBJ1-3; 7 positions agree with TRBD1. In germline, CDR1 is SGHKS, CDR2 YYEKEE (reference sequence). V lost 2 bases to trimming and J lost 0 bases; unmatched junction nucleotides: 8. This CDR3 contains 17 residues. The CDR3 region is CASSLRTGTDSGNTIYF. CDR3 nucleotides: TGTGCCAGCAGCTTAAGGACCGGGACAGACTCTGGAAACACCATATATTTT.

The chain employs TRBV25-1 and TRBJ1-2; TRBD1 aligns across 7 bases. There are 13 residues in the CDR3. V lost 6 bases to trimming and J lost 4 bases; unmatched junction nucleotides: 5. Germline lookup yields CDR1 MGHDK and CDR2 SYGVNS. This chain's CDR3 is CASRAGGLYGYTF. For the CDR3, the DNA is TGTGCCAGCAGGGCAGGGGGTCTCTATGGCTACACCTTC.

The CDR3 DNA reads as TGCAGCGGAGCGCGGGGGGACTACAATGAGCAGTTCTTC. This translates into CSGARGDYNEQFF. V usage is TRBV29-1 and J usage is TRBJ2-1, with 8 bases lining up with TRBD2. Germline values: CDR1 SQVTM, CDR2 ANQGSEA. CDR3 length equals 13 residues. J was trimmed by 3 bases and V by 7 bases; bases with no gene match: 5.

The gene calls are TRBV2 and TRBJ2-7, with 10 bases aligning to TRBD1. Germline V lookup: CDR1 SNHLY, CDR2 FYNNEI. With V trimmed by 6 bases and J by 5 bases, 7 bases remained unmatched. CDR3 length: 14 amino acids. The CDR3 nucleotides are TGTGCCAGCAGGAGACAGGGGGCGCTGGACGAGCAGTACTTC. Protein: CASRRQGALDEQYF.